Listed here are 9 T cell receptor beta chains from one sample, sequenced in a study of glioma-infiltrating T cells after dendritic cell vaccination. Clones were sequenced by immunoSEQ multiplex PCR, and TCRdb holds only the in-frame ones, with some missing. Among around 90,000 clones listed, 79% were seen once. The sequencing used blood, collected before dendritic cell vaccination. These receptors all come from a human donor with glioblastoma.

CDR3 nucleotides: TGTGCCAGCAGCTTAAGCGGGGGGATACAAGAGACCCAGTACTTC. Encoded protein: CASSLSGGIQETQYF. The chain joins TRBV7-9 to TRBJ2-5; 9 bases are shared with TRBD2. The V segment lost 2 bases and the J segment 2 bases; nucleotides outside the gene matches: 3. Looked up from germline, CDR1 is SEHNR and CDR2 is FQNEAQ (reference sequence). The CDR3 contains 15 residues.

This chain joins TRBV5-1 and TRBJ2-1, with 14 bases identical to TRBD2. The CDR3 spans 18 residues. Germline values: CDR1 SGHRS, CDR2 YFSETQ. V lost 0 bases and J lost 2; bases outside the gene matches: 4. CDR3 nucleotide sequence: TGCGCCAGCAGCTTGGTCGGACTAGCGGGAGGCACCTACAATGAGCAGTTCTTC. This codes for CASSLVGLAGGTYNEQFF.

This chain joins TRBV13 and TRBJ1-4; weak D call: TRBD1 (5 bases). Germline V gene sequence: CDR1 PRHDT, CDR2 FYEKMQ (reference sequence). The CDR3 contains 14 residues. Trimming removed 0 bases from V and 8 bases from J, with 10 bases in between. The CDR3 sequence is CASSLGTVGEKLFF. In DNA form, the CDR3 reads TGTGCCAGCAGCTTAGGGACAGTGGGGGAAAAACTGTTTTTT.

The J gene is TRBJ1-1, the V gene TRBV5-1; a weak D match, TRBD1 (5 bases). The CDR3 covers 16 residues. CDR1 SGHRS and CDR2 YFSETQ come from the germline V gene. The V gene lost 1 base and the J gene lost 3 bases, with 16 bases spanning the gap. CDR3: CASSLWGAYGDTEAFF. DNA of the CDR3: TGCGCCAGCAGCTTGTGGGGCGCGTACGGTGACACTGAAGCTTTCTTT.

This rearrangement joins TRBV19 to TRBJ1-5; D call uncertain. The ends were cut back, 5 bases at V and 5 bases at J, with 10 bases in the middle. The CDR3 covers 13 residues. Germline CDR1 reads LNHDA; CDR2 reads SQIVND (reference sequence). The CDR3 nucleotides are TGTGCCAGTAGTCCCCAACTCGATCAGCCCCAGCATTTT. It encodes CASSPQLDQPQHF.

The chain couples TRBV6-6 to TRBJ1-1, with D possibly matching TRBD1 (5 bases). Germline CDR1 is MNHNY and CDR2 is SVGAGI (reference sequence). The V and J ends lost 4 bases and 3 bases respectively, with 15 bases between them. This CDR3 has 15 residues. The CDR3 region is CASSSRTLSDTEAFF. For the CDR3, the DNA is TGTGCCAGCAGTTCGCGGACACTGAGTGACACTGAAGCTTTCTTT.

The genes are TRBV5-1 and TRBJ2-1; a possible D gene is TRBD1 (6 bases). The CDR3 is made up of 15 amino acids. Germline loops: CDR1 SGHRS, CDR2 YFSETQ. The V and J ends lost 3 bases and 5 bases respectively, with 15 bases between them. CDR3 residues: CASSYAVGANNEQFF. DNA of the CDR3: TGCGCCAGCAGCTACGCCGTGGGGGCCAACAATGAGCAGTTCTTC.

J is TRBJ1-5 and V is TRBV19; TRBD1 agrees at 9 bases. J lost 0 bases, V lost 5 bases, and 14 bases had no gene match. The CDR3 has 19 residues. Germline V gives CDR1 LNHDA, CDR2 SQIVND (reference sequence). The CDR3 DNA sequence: TGTGCCAGTAGTGGGACAGGGTCCAGCTTTATTCTTAGCAATCAGCCCCAGCATTTT. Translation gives CASSGTGSSFILSNQPQHF.

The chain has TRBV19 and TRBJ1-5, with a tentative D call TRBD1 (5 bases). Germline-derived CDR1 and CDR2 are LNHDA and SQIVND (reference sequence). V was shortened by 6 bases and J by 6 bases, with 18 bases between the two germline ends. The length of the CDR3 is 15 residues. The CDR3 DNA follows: TGTGCCAGTAGCCAACGCGGGGGGTTAGGTCAGCCCCAGCATTTT. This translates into CASSQRGGLGQPQHF.